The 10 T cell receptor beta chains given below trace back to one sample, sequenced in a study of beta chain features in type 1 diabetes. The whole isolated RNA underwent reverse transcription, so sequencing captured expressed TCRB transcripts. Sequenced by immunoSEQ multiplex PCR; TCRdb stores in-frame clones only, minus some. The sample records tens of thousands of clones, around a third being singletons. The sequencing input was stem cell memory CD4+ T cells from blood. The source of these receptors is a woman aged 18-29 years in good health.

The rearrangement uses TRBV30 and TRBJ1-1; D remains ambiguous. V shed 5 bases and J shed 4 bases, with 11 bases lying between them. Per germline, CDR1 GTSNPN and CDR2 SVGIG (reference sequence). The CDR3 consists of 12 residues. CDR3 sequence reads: CAWAGYLTEAFF. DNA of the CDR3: TGTGCCTGGGCGGGCTACCTCACTGAAGCTTTCTTT.

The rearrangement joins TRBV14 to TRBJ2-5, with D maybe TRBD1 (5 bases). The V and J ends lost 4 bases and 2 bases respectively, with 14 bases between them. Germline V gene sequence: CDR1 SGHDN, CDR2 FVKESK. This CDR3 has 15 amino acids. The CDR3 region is CASSPREVSQETQYF. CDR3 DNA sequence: TGTGCCAGCAGCCCCAGGGAAGTGAGTCAAGAGACCCAGTACTTC.

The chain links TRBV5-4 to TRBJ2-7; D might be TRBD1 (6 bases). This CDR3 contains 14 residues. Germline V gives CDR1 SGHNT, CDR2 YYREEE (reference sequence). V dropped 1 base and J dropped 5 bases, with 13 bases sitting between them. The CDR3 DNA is TGTGCCAGCAGCTTGCGGCAGGGGATCAACGAGCAGTACTTC. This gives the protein CASSLRQGINEQYF.

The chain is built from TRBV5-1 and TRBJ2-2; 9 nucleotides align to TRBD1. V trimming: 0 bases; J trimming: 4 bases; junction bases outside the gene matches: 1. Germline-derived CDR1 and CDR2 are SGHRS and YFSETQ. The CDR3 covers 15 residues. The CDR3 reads CASSLEDRGTGELFF. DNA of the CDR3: TGCGCCAGCAGCTTGGAGGACAGGGGCACCGGGGAGCTGTTTTTT.

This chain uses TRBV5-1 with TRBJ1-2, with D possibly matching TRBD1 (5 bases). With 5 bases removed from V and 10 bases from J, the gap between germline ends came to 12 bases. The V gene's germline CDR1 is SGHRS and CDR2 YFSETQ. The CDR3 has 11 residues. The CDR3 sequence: CASSLRGDYTF. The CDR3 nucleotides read TGCGCCAGCAGTTTGCGGGGGGACTACACCTTC.

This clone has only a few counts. DNA of the CDR3: TGCGCCAGCAGCTTGGACAGGGGGCATTCACCCCTCCACTTT. This sequence encodes CASSLDRGHSPLHF. The chain combines TRBV5-1 with TRBJ1-6, with 9 bases lining up with TRBD1. Germline lookup yields CDR1 SGHRS and CDR2 YFSETQ. With 0 bases clipped from V and 8 bases from J, the junction kept 0 bases outside the gene matches. This CDR3 is 14 amino acids long.

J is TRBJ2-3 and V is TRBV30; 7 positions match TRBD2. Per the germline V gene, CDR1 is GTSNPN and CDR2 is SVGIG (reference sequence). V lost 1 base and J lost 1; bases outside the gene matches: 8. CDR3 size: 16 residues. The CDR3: CAWSAGASGGTDTQYF. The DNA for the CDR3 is TGTGCCTGGAGTGCTGGGGCTAGCGGAGGCACAGATACGCAGTATTTT.

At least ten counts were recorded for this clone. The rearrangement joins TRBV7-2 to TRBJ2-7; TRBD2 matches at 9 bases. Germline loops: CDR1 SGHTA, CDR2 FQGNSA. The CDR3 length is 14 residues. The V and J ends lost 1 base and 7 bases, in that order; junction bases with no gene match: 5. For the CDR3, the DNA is TGTGCCAGCAGCTTAGGAAGCGGGGGGAGGGAGCAGTACTTC. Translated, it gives CASSLGSGGREQYF.

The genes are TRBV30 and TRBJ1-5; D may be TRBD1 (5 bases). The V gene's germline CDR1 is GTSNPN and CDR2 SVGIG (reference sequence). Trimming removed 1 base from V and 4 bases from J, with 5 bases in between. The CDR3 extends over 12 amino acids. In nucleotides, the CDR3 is TGTGCCTGGAGTGAGGGGAATCAGCCCCAGCATTTT. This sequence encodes CAWSEGNQPQHF.

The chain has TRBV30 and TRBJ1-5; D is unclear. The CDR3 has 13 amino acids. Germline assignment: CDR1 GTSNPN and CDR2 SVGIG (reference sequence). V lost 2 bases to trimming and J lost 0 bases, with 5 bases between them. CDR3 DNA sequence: TGTGCCTGGAGTTTCGGTAGCAATCAGCCCCAGCATTTT. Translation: CAWSFGSNQPQHF.